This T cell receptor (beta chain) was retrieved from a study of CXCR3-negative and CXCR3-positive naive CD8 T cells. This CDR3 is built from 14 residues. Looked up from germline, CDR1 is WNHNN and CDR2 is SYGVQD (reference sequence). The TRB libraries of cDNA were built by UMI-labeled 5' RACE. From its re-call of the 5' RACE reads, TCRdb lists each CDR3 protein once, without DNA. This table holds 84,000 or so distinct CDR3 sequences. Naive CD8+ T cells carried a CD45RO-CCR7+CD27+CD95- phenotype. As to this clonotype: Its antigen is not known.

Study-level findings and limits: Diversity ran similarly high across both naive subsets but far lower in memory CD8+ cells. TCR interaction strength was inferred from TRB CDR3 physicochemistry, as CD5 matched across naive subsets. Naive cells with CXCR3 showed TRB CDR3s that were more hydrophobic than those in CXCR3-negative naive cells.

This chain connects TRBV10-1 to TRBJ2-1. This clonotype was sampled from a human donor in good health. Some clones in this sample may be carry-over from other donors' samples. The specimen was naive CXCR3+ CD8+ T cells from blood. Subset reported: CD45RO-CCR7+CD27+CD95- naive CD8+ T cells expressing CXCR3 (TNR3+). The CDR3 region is CASSDTDSYNEQFF.